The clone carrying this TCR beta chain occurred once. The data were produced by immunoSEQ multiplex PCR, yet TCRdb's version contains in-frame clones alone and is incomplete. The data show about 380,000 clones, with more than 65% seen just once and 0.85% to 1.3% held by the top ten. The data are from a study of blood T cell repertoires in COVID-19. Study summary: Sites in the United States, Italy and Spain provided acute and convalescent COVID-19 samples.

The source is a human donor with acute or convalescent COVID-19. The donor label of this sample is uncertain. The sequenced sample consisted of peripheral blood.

CDR3 nucleotides: TGTGCCAGCAGCGCCCGGGAGAGCTCCTATAATTCACCCCTCCACTTT. Residues: CASSARESSYNSPLHF. V is TRBV5-6 and J is TRBJ1-6; D is uncertain. CDR1 SGHDT and CDR2 YYEEEE come from the germline V gene. The CDR3 sequence is 16 residues long. Trimming took 4 bases from V and 0 from J, leaving 11 bases between them. Variable domain in full (rest from reference TRBV5-6 and TRBJ1-6): DAGVTQSPTHLIKTRGQQVTLRCSPKSGHDTVSWYQQALGQGPQFIFQYYEEEERQRGNFPDRFSGHQFPNYSSELNVNALLLGDSALYLCASSARESSYNSPLHFGNGTRLTVT.